Below, 22 T cell receptor beta chains from the same sample are listed, as sequenced in a study of human T cells and chemical hapten exposure. TCRdb reprocessed the RACE reads with MiXCR, giving one entry per CDR3 protein. The repertoire holds tens of thousands of distinct CDR3 sequences, with 9.6% as singletons. This sample's time point: pre-sensitization, week 0. The treatment denotes: therapeutic diphenylcyclopropenone sensitization with weekly scalp DPC. The sequences come from whole blood, collected in connection with sensitization to the hapten diphenylcyclopropenone (DPC). Every receptor here comes from a woman aged 40 to 50 with alopecia areata. Some clones in this sample may be carry-over from other donors' samples.

On this clonotype itself: With a much larger clone just one base away, this may be a read error. This chain links TRBV7-9 with TRBJ1-3; D possibly corresponds to TRBD1 (6 bases). CDR1 SEHNR and CDR2 FQNEAQ come from the germline V gene (reference sequence). This CDR3 contains 15 residues. The DNA for the CDR3 is TGTGGCAGCAGCTCATTACAGGGTATCGGAGGCACCATATATTTT. This sequence encodes CGSSSLQGIGGTIYF.

This clonotype has a count of ten or more. This chain joins TRBV20-1 and TRBJ2-5; D unresolved. Germline loops: CDR1 DFQATT, CDR2 SNEGSKA (reference sequence). The CDR3 is 14 residues long. V was trimmed by 1 base and J by 5 bases, leaving 14 bases between them. The CDR3 sequence is CSARASDGSETQYF. For the CDR3, the DNA is TGCAGTGCTAGAGCCTCGGACGGATCGGAGACCCAGTACTTC.

This clonotype has only a few counts. This sequence joins TRBV7-2 and TRBJ2-1, with TRBD2 identical over 8 bases. The CDR3 is made up of 16 amino acids. V lost 0 bases to trimming and J lost 4 bases; unmatched junction nucleotides: 5. CDR1 SGHTA and CDR2 FQGNSA come from the germline V gene. The CDR3 coding sequence is TGTGCCAGCAGCTTAGCCTTAGCGGGACATTACAATGAGCAGTTCTTC. Amino acids: CASSLALAGHYNEQFF.

The chain links TRBV5-6 to TRBJ1-2; 7 bases are a match to TRBD1. Germline trimming cut 3 bases from V and 1 base from J; bases unmatched to any gene: 3. This CDR3 is built from 14 residues. Germline assignment: CDR1 SGHDT and CDR2 YYEEEE. The CDR3 protein is CASSWDSNNYGYTF. The DNA of the CDR3 is TGTGCCAGCAGCTGGGACAGCAATAACTATGGCTACACCTTC.

This clonotype was counted a single time. This chain connects TRBV14 to TRBJ1-1, with TRBD1 as a possible D gene (5 bases). The CDR3 contains 15 residues. Trimming stripped 4 bases from V and 10 bases from J, with 22 bases between. Germline V gives CDR1 SGHDN, CDR2 FVKESK. CDR3 residues: CASSPYGRATRGAFF. In DNA, the CDR3 is TGTGCCAGCAGCCCTTACGGCAGGGCCACCCGAGGAGCTTTCTTT.

This clonotype has just a few counts. The chain combines TRBV7-9 with TRBJ1-6, with D perhaps matching TRBD1 (5 bases). V dropped 5 bases and J dropped 2 bases, with 13 bases sitting between them. This CDR3 region has 16 residues. In germline, CDR1 is SEHNR, CDR2 FQNEAQ (reference sequence). The CDR3 DNA sequence: TGTGCCAGCAGCCTCCAGGGAAGCACCTATAATTCACCCCTCCACTTT. Translated: CASSLQGSTYNSPLHF.

This clonotype was counted between two and nine times. The rearrangement joins TRBV6-6 to TRBJ2-7; TRBD1 is a possible D gene (5 bases). The CDR3 is made up of 14 amino acids. Trimming removed 4 bases at V and 3 bases at J, with 13 bases between. Germline assignment: CDR1 MNHNY and CDR2 SVGAGI (reference sequence). The DNA for the CDR3 is TGTGCCAGCAGTTCCGACCCCAGGGTCTACGAGCAGTACTTC. This translates into CASSSDPRVYEQYF.

The chain employs TRBV7-6 and TRBJ1-6; 7 bases map to TRBD1. Germline V CDR1 and CDR2: SGHVS, FNYEAQ. Germline trimming cut 8 bases from V and 5 bases from J; bases unmatched to any gene: 9. The CDR3 has 15 amino acids. CDR3 in amino acids: CASGLSGQNNSPLHF. Written as DNA, the CDR3 is TGTGCCAGCGGCCTCTCGGGACAGAATAATTCACCCCTCCACTTT.

This clonotype was counted ten times or more. This chain connects TRBV27 to TRBJ2-5; 8 bases agree with TRBD2. The CDR3 runs to 15 residues. The V gene end was trimmed by 5 bases and the J gene end by 5 bases; junction bases not matched to a gene: 10. Germline V gene data show CDR1 as MNHEY and CDR2 as SMNVEV (reference sequence). The CDR3 reads CASSHPTGGTETQYF. As DNA, the CDR3 is TGTGCCAGCAGTCACCCAACGGGAGGGACGGAGACCCAGTACTTC.

This clonotype was counted ten times or more. The rearrangement joins TRBV9 to TRBJ2-7; tentative D call: TRBD1 (5 bases). The CDR3 length is 14 residues. V was shortened by 1 base and J by 2 bases, with 10 bases between the two germline ends. Germline V gene data show CDR1 as SGDLS and CDR2 as YYNGEE. CDR3 coding DNA: TGTGCCAGCAGCGTAAAGGGGTCCCCCTACGAGCAGTACTTC. It codes for CASSVKGSPYEQYF.

This clonotype was seen many times. This chain links TRBV7-8 with TRBJ2-7; D possibly uses TRBD1 or TRBD2 (6 bases each). V dropped 5 bases and J dropped 4 bases, with 18 bases sitting between them. This CDR3 region has 15 residues. CDR1 is SGHVS, CDR2 FQNEAQ, per germline. This CDR3 reads CASSQTRGRTYEQYF. The CDR3 DNA reads TGTGCCAGCAGCCAAACTCGGGGGCGCACATACGAGCAGTACTTC. The whole variable domain, filled in from reference TRBV7-8 and TRBJ2-7, reads GAGVSQSPRYKVAKRGQDVALRCDPISGHVSLFWYQQALGQGPEFLTYFQNEAQLDKSGLPSDRFFAERPEGSVSTLKIQRTQQEDSAVYLCASSQTRGRTYEQYFGPGTRLTVT.

This clonotype showed up just a few times. This chain uses TRBV5-5 with TRBJ2-3; 10 nucleotides match TRBD2. Looked up from germline, CDR1 is SGHKS and CDR2 is YYEKEE (reference sequence). Germline trimming cut 3 bases from V and 6 bases from J; bases unmatched to any gene: 16. This CDR3 region has 18 residues. The CDR3 region is CASSYLPGLAVLEDTQYF. As DNA, the CDR3 is TGTGCCAGCAGCTATCTTCCCGGACTAGCGGTTCTTGAGGATACGCAGTATTTT.

There are many counts of this clonotype. This sequence joins TRBV7-9 and TRBJ2-7; no clear D. The CDR3 length is 13 residues. Germline assignment: CDR1 SEHNR and CDR2 FQNEAQ (reference sequence). Trimming removed 8 bases at V and 3 bases at J, with 14 bases between. CDR3 loop: CASARRNHYEQYF. The CDR3 bases are TGTGCCAGCGCCCGCAGGAACCACTACGAGCAGTACTTC.

This clonotype was counted many times. The chain employs TRBV7-9 and TRBJ2-6; perhaps TRBD1 as D (6 bases). The CDR3 is 18 residues long. The V gene's germline CDR1 is SEHNR and CDR2 FQNEAQ (reference sequence). Trimming pared 2 bases from V and 0 bases from J, leaving 14 bases between. In nucleotides, the CDR3 is TGTGCCAGCAGCTTATGGGGGCGAAGTTTCTCTGGGGCCAACGTCCTGACTTTC. It specifies CASSLWGRSFSGANVLTF.

This clonotype was recorded a few times. The chain recombines TRBV7-2 with TRBJ2-7; a weak D match, TRBD2 (7 bases). Between the trimmed V and J ends, which lost 5 bases and 6 bases, there was a span of 20 bases. From germline, CDR1 is SGHTA and CDR2 FQGNSA. This CDR3 contains 15 residues. CDR3 in amino acids: CASSPLGGPPGEQYF. For the CDR3, the DNA is TGTGCCAGCAGCCCCCTCGGGGGGCCCCCCGGCGAGCAGTACTTC.

This clonotype occurred many times. The V and J genes are TRBV5-1 and TRBJ2-5; D ambiguous. The CDR3 has 13 amino acids. Per germline, CDR1 SGHRS and CDR2 YFSETQ. The V end lost 4 bases, the J end lost 5 bases, and 12 bases lay between the germline ends. The CDR3 is CASSPPGAETQYF. The CDR3 nucleotides are TGCGCCAGCAGCCCCCCCGGAGCGGAGACCCAGTACTTC.

The genes are TRBV10-3 and TRBJ2-3; D may be TRBD2 (7 bases). V was clipped by 6 bases and J by 5 bases, with 15 bases between them. The CDR3 sequence is 14 residues long. Per germline, CDR1 ENHRY and CDR2 SYGVKD. The CDR3 loop is CAIRGGDNGDTQYF. DNA for the CDR3: TGTGCCATCAGAGGGGGGGACAATGGAGATACGCAGTATTTT.

This clonotype was seen a handful of times. The chain carries TRBV20-1 and TRBJ2-7, with TRBD2 matching 11 bases. V shed 6 bases, J shed 1 base, and the junction held 8 bases outside the gene matches. CDR1 and CDR2 from the germline V gene are DFQATT and SNEGSKA (reference sequence). The CDR3 covers 15 residues. In nucleotides, the CDR3 is TGCAGTGCATACTCTAGCGGGGGGCCGTCCTACGAGCAGTACTTC. Residues: CSAYSSGGPSYEQYF.

This clonotype was seen many times. The chain uses TRBV12-3 or TRBV12-4 and TRBJ2-7; D perhaps matches TRBD2 (6 bases). The CDR3 length is 14 residues. V was pared by 5 bases and J by 2 bases, with 13 bases between. In nucleotides, the CDR3 is TGTGCCAGCAGTAGGGAGGCCCTTACCTACGAGCAGTACTTC. This codes for CASSREALTYEQYF.

The gene calls are TRBV6-5 and TRBJ1-1, with 8 nucleotides matching TRBD1. In germline, CDR1 is MNHEY, CDR2 SVGAGI. J was trimmed by 0 bases and V by 2 bases; bases with no gene match: 8. The CDR3 has 17 residues. The CDR3 region has the DNA TGTGCCAGCAGTTACGGCTCCCTACAGGGGGTGAACACTGAAGCTTTCTTT. It specifies CASSYGSLQGVNTEAFF.

This clonotype was counted ten times or more. The rearrangement links TRBV5-1 to TRBJ1-3, with TRBD1 matching 10 bases. Germline values: CDR1 SGHRS, CDR2 YFSETQ. The CDR3 spans 15 residues. V was clipped by 2 bases and J by 2 bases; unmatched bases: 1. The CDR3 DNA sequence: TGCGCCAGCAGCTTCGACAGGGGGCCTGGAAACACCATATATTTT. Protein sequence: CASSFDRGPGNTIYF.

There are a few counts of this clonotype. V and J are TRBV29-1 and TRBJ1-5; TRBD1 aligns across 10 bases. V shed 4 bases and J 6 bases; nucleotides not matched to a gene: 6. Germline CDR1 is SQVTM and CDR2 is ANQGSEA. The CDR3 runs 14 residues. The CDR3 loop is CSVADRGMGQPQHF. DNA for the CDR3: TGCAGCGTTGCGGACAGGGGGATGGGTCAGCCCCAGCATTTT.